This is a list of T cell receptor beta chains from one sample in a study of T cell responses to AZD1222 COVID-19 vaccine. The protocol was immunoSEQ multiplex PCR, while the TCRdb copy is restricted to in-frame clones and leaves out a portion. The repertoire holds roughly 130,000 clones, with 85% to 90% as singletons. The specimen comprised peripheral blood, sampled on day 0 of AZD1222 vaccination. The receptors here all came from an adult in good health. Each CDR3 is given with its conserved first and last residue. D genes are given only for firm matches. Expanded clones get a size class; other rows say once, few or many, or leave the size out.

d_gene,len,j_gene,v_gene,abundance,CDR3nt,CDR3aa
NA,15,TRBJ2-3,TRBV5-1,NA,TGCGCCAGCAGCTGGACTACGTCTAGCACAGATACGCAGTATTTT,CASSWTTSSTDTQYF
NA,14,TRBJ2-7,TRBV24-1,few,TGTGCCACCAGTGATTACCCTGCCAGCCACGAGCAGTACTTC,CATSDYPASHEQYF
NA,14,TRBJ1-2,TRBV9,NA,TGTGCCAGCAGCGTACAAAGTTCAGGGACTGGCTACACCTTC,CASSVQSSGTGYTF
TRBD1,16,TRBJ1-2,TRBV7-2,once,TGTGCCAGCAGCTTACGGGGACAGGGGTTGGGCTATGGCTACACCTTC,CASSLRGQGLGYGYTF
TRBD2,15,TRBJ2-1,TRBV5-4,NA,TGTGCCAGCAGCTTGAAGCGGGGGGGCCGCAATGAGCAGTTCTTC,CASSLKRGGRNEQFF
NA,13,TRBJ2-7,TRBV6-1,NA,TGTGCCAGCAGTCTGACAGGCTCCTACGAGCAGTACTTC,CASSLTGSYEQYF
TRBD1,16,TRBJ1-1,TRBV13,once,TGTGCCAGCAGCTTAGGTCCAGGGGGCACGAACACTGAAGCTTTCTTT,CASSLGPGGTNTEAFF
TRBD2,16,TRBJ2-3,TRBV7-8,NA,TGTGCCAGCAGCTCACAGGGACTAGCGGGTCTTGGTACGCAGTATTTT,CASSSQGLAGLGTQYF
TRBD1,13,TRBJ2-7,TRBV6-5,NA,TGTGCCAGCGGACAGGGTAAATCCTACGAGCAGTACTTC,CASGQGKSYEQYF
TRBD2,15,TRBJ2-2,TRBV27,once,TGTGCCAGCAGAAGCGGGGGGGCTGGCACCGGGGAGCTGTTTTTT,CASRSGGAGTGELFF
NA,16,TRBJ1-5,TRBV7-2,NA,TGTGCCAGCAGCTTAGTGGGGGGGAATAGCAATCAGCCCCAGCATTTT,CASSLVGGNSNQPQHF